These 29 T cell receptor beta chains were sequenced from one sample in a study of cytomegalovirus exposure and HLA in healthy donors (dated 2017 in TCRdb). Library preparation used the immunoSEQ multiplex PCR assay. For the multiplex PCR, a mixture combining 60 forward primers for TCR Vbeta segments and 13 reverse primers for TCR Jbeta segments was used. TCRdb holds this immuneACCESS table with in-frame rearrangements only. Some clones are missing; in checked studies, unresolved V genes explain under half, and the rest has no known cause. Here the sample has nearly 200,000 clones; about four fifths occur a single time. 0.39% of the sample is held by the ten biggest clonotypes. The sample was PBMCs. The receptors come from a male donor in good health and CMV-seropositive.

The chain's CDR3 is CASSPLGQGFTDTQYF. CDR3 coding DNA: TGCGCCAGCAGCCCCCTGGGACAGGGCTTCACAGATACGCAGTATTTT. The chain couples TRBV4-1 to TRBJ2-3; 9 bases agree with TRBD1. Germline V gene data show CDR1 as MGHRA and CDR2 as YSYEKL. V trimming: 4 bases; J trimming: 2 bases; junction bases outside the gene matches: 7. This CDR3 spans 16 amino acids.

The genes are TRBV7-9 and TRBJ2-3; 7 nucleotides align to TRBD1. Germline lookup yields CDR1 SEHNR and CDR2 FQNEAQ (reference sequence). The CDR3 consists of 14 residues. After removal of 5 bases from V and 2 bases from J, the junction contained 4 bases not matched to a gene. This chain's CDR3 is CASSRDRDTDTQYF. The CDR3 DNA follows: TGTGCCAGCAGCCGAGACAGGGACACAGATACGCAGTATTTT.

The rearrangement uses TRBV5-1 and TRBJ2-2; TRBD2 matches 10 bases. Germline-derived CDR1 and CDR2 are SGHRS and YFSETQ. J gave up 2 bases and V 6 bases, and 1 base lay outside the gene matches. This CDR3 contains 14 residues. The CDR3 DNA reads as TGCGCCAGCACACTAGCGGGAAACACCGGGGAGCTGTTTTTT. Protein product: CASTLAGNTGELFF.

The chain couples TRBV6-5 to TRBJ2-5; TRBD2 matches at 7 bases. The CDR3 contains 15 residues. Per the germline V gene, CDR1 is MNHEY and CDR2 is SVGAGI. V shed 0 bases, J shed 5 bases, and the junction held 6 bases outside the gene matches. The DNA for the CDR3 is TGTGCCAGCAGTTACTCGACGACTAGCTTGGAGACCCAGTACTTC. It yields the protein CASSYSTTSLETQYF.

A single count supports this clone. The chain uses TRBV6-5 and TRBJ2-5; weak D call: TRBD2 (6 bases). The DNA matches TRBJ2-7 better at its end, which makes the J call doubtful. CDR1 MNHEY and CDR2 SVGAGI come from the germline V gene. This CDR3 contains 15 residues. DNA of the CDR3: TGTGCCAGCAGCGGGGGATATGTCCTAGCCTACGAGCAGTACTTC. Amino acid sequence: CASSGGYVLAYEQYF.

The chain links TRBV6-1 to TRBJ1-5; TRBD1 matches 7 bases. CDR3 size: 16 residues. Trimming at V came to 4 bases and at J to 4 bases, leaving 10 bases not matched to a gene. Per germline, CDR1 MNHNS and CDR2 SASEGT. The CDR3 loop is CASSGPRTGANQPQHF. The CDR3 nucleotides read TGTGCCAGCAGTGGACCACGGACAGGTGCTAATCAGCCCCAGCATTTT.

Regarding this clone: One end of the junction varies from germline; a read error may be responsible. V usage is TRBV7-9 and J usage is TRBJ2-7, with 9 positions matching TRBD1. The CDR3 spans 15 residues. Per the germline V gene, CDR1 is SEHNR and CDR2 is FQNEAQ (reference sequence). CDR3 nucleotide sequence: TGTTCCAGCAGCCTCACCGGGACAGGGATCTCCGAGCAGTACTTC. Encoded protein: CSSSLTGTGISEQYF.

This sequence joins TRBV27 and TRBJ2-1; D perhaps matches TRBD2 (5 bases). Germline CDR1 is MNHEY and CDR2 is SMNVEV (reference sequence). Trimming shortened V by 1 base and J by 5 bases, and 12 bases separated the two germline ends. The CDR3 sequence is 15 residues long. This CDR3 is CASSLLIATHNEQFF. In DNA, the CDR3 is TGTGCCAGCAGTTTATTGATAGCGACACACAATGAGCAGTTCTTC.

This clone has only one observation. The V call is TRBV27, the J call TRBJ2-7; perhaps TRBD2 as D (6 bases). This CDR3 contains 16 residues. Germline loops: CDR1 MNHEY, CDR2 SMNVEV (reference sequence). Trimming pared 3 bases from V and 3 bases from J, leaving 18 bases between. As DNA, the CDR3 is TGTGCCAGCAGTTTTTATTCCCAGGACTATTTCTACGAGCAGTACTTC. Translating it yields CASSFYSQDYFYEQYF.

This sequence joins TRBV7-9 and TRBJ1-1; 9 bases are a match to TRBD1. Germline CDR1 is SEHNR and CDR2 is FQNEAQ (reference sequence). This CDR3 has 14 amino acids. Germline trimming cut 5 bases from V and 1 base from J; bases unmatched to any gene: 2. The DNA for the CDR3 is TGTGCCAGCAGCCTACAGGGGGCGAACACTGAAGCTTTCTTT. Residues: CASSLQGANTEAFF.

The chain links TRBV19 to TRBJ1-5, with 8 nucleotides matching TRBD1. The CDR3 contains 15 residues. Trimming cost V 4 bases and J 6 bases; bases outside gene matches: 8. CDR1 and CDR2 (germline): LNHDA, SQIVND (reference sequence). This CDR3 is CASSTKRTGTQPQHF. The CDR3, as DNA: TGTGCCAGTAGTACTAAGAGGACAGGGACTCAGCCCCAGCATTTT.

V and J are TRBV6-5 and TRBJ2-7, with 9 bases that match TRBD2. The CDR3 runs 15 residues. Germline CDR1 and CDR2: MNHEY and SVGAGI. Trimming took 5 bases from V and 2 from J; bases not matched to a gene: 7. CDR3 coding DNA: TGTGCCAGCAGTATGGCGGGAGGGCCTCCCTACGAGCAGTACTTC. It codes for CASSMAGGPPYEQYF.

CDR3 DNA sequence: TGTGCCAGCAGCCAACAGGGTATGGGGTCACCCCTCCACTTT. The encoded protein is CASSQQGMGSPLHF. The chain is built from TRBV7-9 and TRBJ1-6, with D perhaps TRBD1 (6 bases). The ends were cut back, 5 bases at V and 10 bases at J, with 15 bases in the middle. CDR3 length equals 14 residues. The germline gives CDR1 SEHNR, CDR2 FQNEAQ (reference sequence).

This chain uses TRBV10-3 with TRBJ2-5; a weak D match, TRBD1 (5 bases). The J call may be mistaken, given a closer DNA end match to TRBJ2-7. From germline, CDR1 is ENHRY and CDR2 SYGVKD. This CDR3 is built from 13 residues. The CDR3 nucleotides are TGTGCCATCAGTGAGGCAGGGAAGGGCGAGCAGTACTTC. Amino acid sequence: CAISEAGKGEQYF.

The rearrangement uses TRBV27 and TRBJ1-1; D gene unclear. V gave up 6 bases and J gave up 2 bases, with 10 bases separating them. The length of the CDR3 is 13 residues. Germline V gene sequence: CDR1 MNHEY, CDR2 SMNVEV (reference sequence). The DNA for the CDR3 is TGTGCCAGCAGGGCAAGATCTAACACTGAAGCTTTCTTT. Its protein product is CASRARSNTEAFF.

The V call is TRBV27, the J call TRBJ2-2; 8 nucleotides align to TRBD2. The V gene end was trimmed by 2 bases and the J gene end by 5 bases; junction bases not matched to a gene: 7. This CDR3 comprises 16 residues. Germline V gene lookup returns CDR1 MNHEY and CDR2 SMNVEV (reference sequence). The CDR3 DNA reads TGTGCCAGCAGTTTAATCGGCGGGGGGCGTACCGGGGAGCTGTTTTTT. Protein: CASSLIGGGRTGELFF.

The V call is TRBV7-3, the J call TRBJ2-7; 7 bases align to TRBD1. The germline gives CDR1 SGHTA, CDR2 FQGTGA. Trimming cost V 5 bases and J 1 base; bases outside gene matches: 8. The CDR3 length is 15 residues. The CDR3 bases are TGTGCCAGCAGCGAAAGCCGGGACAGATCCTACGAGCAGTACTTC. The encoded protein is CASSESRDRSYEQYF.

J is TRBJ1-5 and V is TRBV5-5, with 9 bases aligning to TRBD1. Germline values: CDR1 SGHKS, CDR2 YYEKEE (reference sequence). The ends lost 4 bases at V and 6 bases at J; junction bases unmatched: 5. This CDR3 is 14 amino acids long. The CDR3 reads CASSPGQGGQPQHF. The CDR3 nucleotides read TGTGCCAGCAGCCCGGGACAGGGCGGTCAGCCCCAGCATTTT.

This chain uses TRBV5-6 with TRBJ2-4, with D maybe TRBD1 (5 bases). This CDR3 comprises 16 residues. Germline lookup yields CDR1 SGHDT and CDR2 YYEEEE. V was shortened by 2 bases and J by 0 bases, with 12 bases between the two germline ends. This chain's CDR3 is CASSFYDSLAKNIQYF. The CDR3 coding sequence is TGTGCCAGCAGCTTTTATGACAGTCTAGCCAAAAACATTCAGTACTTC.

CDR3 sequence (DNA): TGCGCCAGCAGCCAAGTTGTAGCAGACAACACTGAAGCTTTCTTT. It yields the protein CASSQVVADNTEAFF. V is TRBV4-3 and J is TRBJ1-1, with D uncertain. Trimming removed 1 base at V and 2 bases at J, with 11 bases between. The V gene's germline CDR1 is LGHNA and CDR2 YSLEER. This CDR3 spans 15 amino acids.

The genes are TRBV6-4 and TRBJ1-2; 7 bases map to TRBD1. Germline V gene data show CDR1 as MRHNA and CDR2 as SNTAGT. The CDR3 has 16 residues. V trimming: 2 bases; J trimming: 3 bases; junction bases outside the gene matches: 9. CDR3 amino acids: CASSDPTTGSDYGYTF. As DNA, the CDR3 is TGTGCCAGCAGTGACCCAACGACAGGGTCGGACTATGGCTACACCTTC.

The chain joins TRBV7-3 to TRBJ1-1, with TRBD1 matching over 7 bases. CDR1 SGHTA and CDR2 FQGTGA come from the germline V gene. The CDR3 is made up of 14 amino acids. The ends lost 4 bases at V and 0 bases at J; junction bases unmatched: 2. CDR3 in amino acids: CASSSQGVNTEAFF. In DNA, the CDR3 is TGTGCCAGCAGCTCCCAGGGGGTGAACACTGAAGCTTTCTTT.

The chain employs TRBV5-1 and TRBJ2-2; 13 nucleotides match TRBD2. V lost 3 bases, J lost 1 base, and 3 bases stayed unmatched. The germline V gene has CDR1 SGHRS and CDR2 YFSETQ. This CDR3 contains 17 residues. The CDR3 DNA sequence: TGCGCCAGCAGCTCTTGGACTAGCGGGGGGAACACCGGGGAGCTGTTTTTT. Protein sequence: CASSSWTSGGNTGELFF.

This clone was detected only a few times. The chain uses TRBV6-5 and TRBJ2-3, with D tentatively TRBD2 (5 bases). CDR1 MNHEY and CDR2 SVGAGI come from the germline V gene. With 4 bases removed from V and 2 bases from J, the gap between germline ends came to 13 bases. This CDR3 is built from 15 residues. CDR3 coding DNA: TGTGCCAGCAGTTGGCGACGGGGAAACACAGATACGCAGTATTTT. It translates to CASSWRRGNTDTQYF.

The table lists this clone with a count of one. The CDR3: CASRDRGAYNEQFF. CDR3 DNA sequence: TGTGCCAGCCGGGACAGGGGGGCCTACAATGAGCAGTTCTTC. The chain has TRBV28 and TRBJ2-1, with 11 bases aligning to TRBD1. Germline CDR1 and CDR2: MDHEN and SYDVKM. V shed 8 bases, J shed 2 bases, and the junction held 2 bases outside the gene matches. This CDR3 comprises 14 residues.

The chain couples TRBV6-6 to TRBJ2-2; TRBD2 matches at 8 bases. The CDR3 is made up of 16 amino acids. V dropped 2 bases and J dropped 4; count of bases not matched to a gene: 6. CDR1 MNHNY and CDR2 SVGAGI come from the germline V gene (reference sequence). In DNA, the CDR3 is TGTGCCAGCAGTTACGTAGGGGCGGGGGGCACCGGGGAGCTGTTTTTT. This codes for CASSYVGAGGTGELFF.

This sequence joins TRBV6-6 and TRBJ1-5; weak D call: TRBD1 (5 bases). V was trimmed by 6 bases and J by 5 bases, leaving 14 bases between them. The CDR3 has 14 residues. Germline assignment: CDR1 MNHNY and CDR2 SVGAGI (reference sequence). The CDR3 loop reads CASSRMDTYQPQHF. The DNA for the CDR3 is TGTGCCAGCAGCCGAATGGACACCTATCAGCCCCAGCATTTT.

V usage is TRBV30 and J usage is TRBJ1-1; 9 positions agree with TRBD1. Germline CDR1 GTSNPN, CDR2 SVGIG (reference sequence). With V trimmed by 3 bases and J by 2 bases, 19 bases remained unmatched. This CDR3 contains 19 residues. The CDR3 DNA reads as TGTGCCTGGAGCGCCTCCCGGGACAGGGTTGATTGGGAAAACACTGAAGCTTTCTTT. Protein product: CAWSASRDRVDWENTEAFF.

V and J are TRBV28 and TRBJ1-3; D is possibly TRBD1 (5 bases). There are 17 residues in the CDR3. Trimming removed 4 bases from V and 0 bases from J, with 16 bases in between. Germline CDR1 and CDR2: MDHEN and SYDVKM. CDR3 protein: CASSSLNRFRSGNTIYF. The CDR3 DNA sequence: TGTGCCAGCAGTTCCCTCAACAGGTTCCGCTCTGGAAACACCATATATTTT.